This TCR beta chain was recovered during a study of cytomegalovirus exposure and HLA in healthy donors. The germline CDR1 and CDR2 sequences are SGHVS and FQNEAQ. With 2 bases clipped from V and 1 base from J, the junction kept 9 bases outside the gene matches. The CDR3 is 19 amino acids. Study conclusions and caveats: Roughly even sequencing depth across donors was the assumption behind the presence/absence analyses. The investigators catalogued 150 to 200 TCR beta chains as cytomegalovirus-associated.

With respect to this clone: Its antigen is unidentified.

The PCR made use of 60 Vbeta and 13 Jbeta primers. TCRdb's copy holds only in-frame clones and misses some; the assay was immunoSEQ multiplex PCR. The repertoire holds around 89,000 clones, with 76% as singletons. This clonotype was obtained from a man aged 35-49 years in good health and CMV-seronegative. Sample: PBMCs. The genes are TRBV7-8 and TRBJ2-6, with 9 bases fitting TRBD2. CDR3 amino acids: CASSLRAGGPGSGANVLTF. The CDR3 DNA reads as TGTGCCAGCAGCTTACGAGCGGGGGGCCCGGGGTCTGGGGCCAACGTCCTGACTTTC.